Below are 5 T cell receptor beta chains sequenced from a single sample in a study of T cell repertoires in cytomegalovirus infection. TCRdb re-analysed the reads in MiXCR, keeping a single row per CDR3 protein. The sample records more than 500,000 distinct CDR3 sequences, about 17% being singletons. The sample consisted of CD8+ T cells from PBMCs. The receptors were sampled from a human donor in good health (CMV status not recorded). Some clones in this sample may be carry-over from other donors' samples.

This clonotype was seen at least ten times. Germline and junction disagree at one end, which may indicate a read error. Written as DNA, the CDR3 is TGTGCCAGCAGCTTTGGGGGGAGGAACCCTGAAGCTTTCTTT. As protein: CASSFGGRNPEAFF. V is TRBV7-6 and J is TRBJ1-1; D is perhaps TRBD1 (5 bases). Per the germline V gene, CDR1 is SGHVS and CDR2 is FNYEAQ. The CDR3 runs 14 residues.

This clonotype has a count of ten or more. The genes are TRBV27 and TRBJ1-4, with no clear D. The germline gives CDR1 MNHEY, CDR2 SMNVEV (reference sequence). The CDR3 has 14 residues. Trimming pared 3 bases from V and 7 bases from J, leaving 12 bases between. The CDR3 loop reads CASSFRGEGEKLFF. CDR3 bases: TGTGCCAGCAGTTTCCGGGGAGAGGGTGAAAAACTGTTTTTT.

The rearrangement joins TRBV5-1 to TRBJ2-6; no clear D gene. The germline V gene has CDR1 SGHRS and CDR2 YFSETQ. CDR3 length equals 16 residues. V dropped 4 bases and J dropped 2 bases, with 13 bases sitting between them. The CDR3: CASSPSFLPGANVLTF. DNA of the CDR3: TGCGCCAGCAGCCCTAGTTTCCTACCTGGGGCCAACGTCCTGACTTTC.

This clonotype came up a few times. The chain carries TRBV11-2 and TRBJ1-4, with TRBD1 identical over 7 bases. Trimming took 5 bases from V and 5 from J; bases not matched to a gene: 8. Germline V gene lookup returns CDR1 SGHAT and CDR2 FQNNGV. The CDR3 runs to 15 residues. The DNA of the CDR3 is TGTGCCAGCAGCGGGGGACAGCCCACCAATGAAAAACTGTTTTTT. Translation: CASSGGQPTNEKLFF.

This clonotype has a count of ten or more. The junction and the germline gene differ at one end; a read error may be behind it. CDR3 sequence reads: CASRIGGRGSWDF. The CDR3 DNA sequence: TGTGCCAGCAGAATTGGGGGCAGGGGGTCCTGGGACTTC. The J gene is TRBJ2-4, the V gene TRBV7-9; 7 nucleotides match TRBD1. Germline V gene lookup returns CDR1 SEHNR and CDR2 FQNEAQ (reference sequence). The CDR3 covers 13 residues.